This is a list of T cell receptor beta chains from one sample in a study of T cell changes during pregnancy in multiple sclerosis. Measured with immunoSEQ multiplex PCR; TCRdb has only the in-frame clones, and not every one. The sample lists 60,000 to 90,000 clones; roughly 91% were seen once. This specimen consisted of peripheral blood, obtained after pregnancy. All receptors derive from a female donor in good health, enrolled as a control in a pregnancy study. The CDR3 runs from the conserved cysteine through the conserved F or W.

CASSDRTEAFF | TRBV6-5
CASSLRRGQGASYEQYF | TRBV7-9
CASGTSGYWAVEATEAFF | TRBV28
CASSLGAGILYEQYF | TRBV11-2
CASGFGLVVDTQYF | TRBV12-5
CASSPTGGAAYEQYF | TRBV27
CASGTSGGRNEQFF | TRBV11-2
CASSQGRQPQHF | TRBV7-2
CASSSGGSDTQYF | TRBV10-1
CASSLQGKAFF | TRBV5-1
CASRGGRTEAFF | TRBV2
CAWSVLHGQPQHF | TRBV30
CASSLLVFGSEKLFF | TRBV7-9